This TCR beta chain was captured by sequencing in a study of T cells in Graves' hyperthyroidism and ophthalmopathy (dated by TCRdb to 2018 to 2020). Regarding the research as a whole: To identify distinguishing TCR V-J signatures, a discovery cohort of 100 or so patients was used, comprising some 43 with Graves' ophthalmopathy and under 60 with stable Graves' hyperthyroidism. Prospective prediction of ophthalmopathy was tested in an independent validation cohort consisting of some 18 hyperthyroidism patients and some 16 patients who later progressed to ophthalmopathy. The approximately 97 discovery patients were randomly divided into training and test sets at a 7:3 ratio. In more than 5 Graves' hyperthyroidism patients, the study also compared T-cell repertoires from thyroid tissue with T-cell repertoires from blood. After blood sampling, hyperthyroidism patients were treated with methimazole at a starting dose of 30 mg daily, and ophthalmopathy patients were treated with high-dose intravenous methylprednisolone. The paper describes TCR Vbeta CDR3 sequencing of 130 to 150 peripheral blood samples, made up of 40 to 45 ophthalmopathy patients, around 78 hyperthyroidism patients and 17 progressor patients.

General conclusions and limits of the study: In validation, the model predicted progression to ophthalmopathy a median of approximately 6.6 months before onset, with approximately 68% sensitivity and around 76% specificity. Most expanded thyroid clonotypes (frequency above 0.001) were also detected in blood, suggesting blood repertoires may reflect thyroid immune responses. Ophthalmopathy was separated from stable hyperthyroidism by a 13 V-J signature model, with over 85% sensitivity and 81% to 82% specificity obtained in cross-validation and 80%/75% obtained in testing. Sample size was not statistically predetermined, and blinding of investigators to group allocation was not performed.

Amplification of TCR beta CDR3 regions was carried out from RNA transcripts. For the first round of RT-PCR on the TCR CDR3, the HTBI primer set was used together with the Qiagen OneStep RT-PCR kit. A second multiplex PCR round built the libraries, followed by size selection and purification. Paired-end sequencing of the libraries was performed with 100 bp reads on an Illumina HiSeq2000. In the paper's pipeline: SOAPnuke was used to process the raw data, throwing out any read that contained adapters or uncalled bases, had a mean Phred below 15, or lacked an exact constant-primer or identifier match. High-quality paired reads were merged with COPE v1.2.5, and unique nucleotide sequences were defined as clonotypes. Clonotypes were aligned to IMGT TRBV, TRBD and TRBJ reference segments using MiTCR v1.1. Only V-J combinations with frequency above 0.0001, covering about 99% of repertoires, were analysed. A TCS score was defined as the ratio between F50 (clonal expansion) and ExV (chaos), using BLOSUM62-based TCRdist between CDR3 peptides within each V-J. Welch's t-statistics and random forest reduced roughly 540 V-J features to roughly 13, which were used in a naive Bayes classifier (R e1071). The Morisita-Horn index was used to measure how similar the thyroid and blood repertoires were. Using fastp at Q25 and MiXCR, TCRdb reprocessed the public reads and kept productive beta chains. When rows share a CDR3 protein, they turn into one entry using the most common DNA and genes. These V and J calls originate from TCRdb's pipeline instead of the authors' own analysis. Counted in this sample were fewer than 750,000 distinct CDR3 sequences; about 45% of them appeared once. Roughly 8.2% of the sample comes from the top ten.

This clonotype was detected many times. Its antigen remains undetermined. Base qualities are missing; no much larger clone stands one base away. The germline V gene (reference sequence) yields PRHDT for CDR1 and FYEKMQ for CDR2. The V end gives up 7 bases and the J end 7 bases, leaving 8 bases in the junction not matched to a gene. The CDR3 runs 13 residues from the cysteine to the phenylalanine. The kept DNA is CDR3 alone, 39 bases in frame from the first base. Stable Graves' hyperthyroidism was defined as no progression to ophthalmopathy during 18 months of follow-up. The hyperthyroidism patients were between 18 and 65 years old and newly diagnosed, with a disease duration of less than 2 months. Exclusion was applied to patients with uncontrolled infections, other autoimmune diseases, pregnancy or lactation. Diagnoses were established on the basis of clinical symptoms, serum thyroxine and TRAb, thyroid ultrasound, and orbital computed tomography. Trizol reagent was used to extract total RNA, and RNA quality was then checked on an Agilent 2100 Bioanalyzer.

Sequencing used peripheral blood or thyroid tissue (not recorded which). The chain is made from TRBV13 and TRBJ1-2, with 8 central nucleotides matching TRBD1. This clonotype originated in a woman aged 18 to 35 with Graves' hyperthyroidism. The CDR3 amino acid sequence is: CASTSDREVGYTF. The nucleotide sequence is given as TGTGCCAGCACCTCGGACAGGGAGGTTGGCTACACCTTC.